This T cell receptor (beta chain) was sequenced during a study of T cell repertoires in cytomegalovirus infection. Background on the study: Public signatures in TCR beta pointed to CMV infection and matching HLA type. Study observations and caveats: In two of eight donors, the top clonotype was HLA-C-restricted CMV-specific. Frequencies of public TCR beta families were cumulated, and this identified carriers of CMV plus the relevant HLA.

This clonotype was observed a few times. Its antigen is unidentified. Germline CDR1 is MDHEN and CDR2 is SYDVKM. The CDR3 loop spans 15 amino acids. Trimming removed 3 bases from V and 0 bases from J; junction bases left unmatched: 3. TCRdb itself ran the reads through MiXCR, one entry per CDR3 protein. Seen here are hundreds of thousands of distinct CDR3 sequences, 15% to 20% observed once, and the top ten hold around 12%. Sample: PBMCs. This TCR was sampled from a human donor in good health (CMV status not recorded). Some clones in this sample may be carry-over from other donors' samples. The rearrangement links TRBV28 to TRBJ2-3, with 7 nucleotides matching TRBD2. The CDR3 nucleotides read TGTGCCAGCAGTTTGTGGCGGGGGAGCACAGATACGCAGTATTTT. Encoded protein: CASSLWRGSTDTQYF.